This TCR beta chain was found in a study of T-cell memory formation after mild COVID-19. Overall study findings and caveats: Second-wave clones with a day 37 peak had unconfirmed SARS-CoV-2 specificity. A subset of responding clones appeared in pre-infection memory, suggesting cross-reactive memory joined.

About this clonotype itself: Its antigen is currently unknown.

The CDR3 totals 14 residues. V was trimmed by 5 bases and J by 10 bases, leaving 19 bases between them. CDR1 is SGHTA, CDR2 FQGNSA, per germline. TCRdb ran MiXCR on the 5' RACE reads and lists one entry per CDR3 protein. The table has about 150,000 distinct CDR3 sequences, roughly 15% seen once; the top ten hold less than 15%. The rearrangement joins TRBV7-2 to TRBJ2-3; D not certain. Specimen: PBMCs or a T cell subset sorted from them (not recorded which). The receptor was isolated from an adult woman who had mild COVID-19 (a few samples of this study predate the infection). Cell type and time point are not known. This CDR3 is CASSLDSMRSAQYF. The CDR3 nucleotides read TGTGCCAGCAGCCTCGACTCTATGCGGAGTGCGCAGTATTTT.